The 9 T cell receptor beta chains presented below share a single source sample, sequenced in a study of cytomegalovirus exposure and HLA in healthy donors (TCRdb year 2017). The library was obtained by the immunoSEQ multiplex PCR assay. For the multiplex PCR, a mixture combining 60 forward primers for TCR Vbeta segments and 13 reverse primers for TCR Jbeta segments was used. What TCRdb holds here is the immuneACCESS table cut down to in-frame rearrangements. Part of the clones is not present; checked against another copy, under half of the missing clones reflect an unresolved V gene, and the others are unexplained. The sample's records list 130,000 or so clones. The ten largest clonotypes hold 1.5% to 1.8% of the sample. The specimen sequenced was PBMCs. The receptors come from a woman aged 40 to 50 in good health and CMV-seronegative.

The J gene is TRBJ2-3, the V gene TRBV28, with 13 bases aligning to TRBD2. This CDR3 comprises 20 residues. V lost 2 bases to trimming and J lost 1 base; unmatched junction nucleotides: 12. Germline V gives CDR1 MDHEN, CDR2 SYDVKM. The CDR3, as DNA: TGTGCCAGCAGTTTAGCGAGGGGAGGAGGACTAGCGGGGGGCACAGATACGCAGTATTTT. This gives the protein CASSLARGGGLAGGTDTQYF.

This rearrangement joins TRBV4-2 to TRBJ2-2, with TRBD2 identical over 7 bases. The V gene's germline CDR1 is LGHNA and CDR2 YNFKEQ. V lost 7 bases to trimming and J lost 0 bases; unmatched junction nucleotides: 5. This CDR3 is built from 15 residues. CDR3 DNA sequence: TGTGCCAGCAACCCCGGGGGGACGAACACCGGGGAGCTGTTTTTT. The encoded protein is CASNPGGTNTGELFF.

The rearrangement joins TRBV6-5 to TRBJ1-1, with 7 bases lining up with TRBD1. After removal of 6 bases from V and 8 bases from J, the junction contained 15 bases not matched to a gene. The CDR3 spans 15 residues. Germline V gene lookup returns CDR1 MNHEY and CDR2 SVGAGI. In nucleotides, the CDR3 is TGTGCCAGCAGGGCCCCCAGGGGGGAAGGCGCCGAAGCTTTCTTT. Translating it yields CASRAPRGEGAEAFF.

The chain has TRBV28 and TRBJ1-1, with D uncertain. V was clipped by 3 bases and J by 0 bases, with 8 bases between them. Germline V CDR1 and CDR2: MDHEN, SYDVKM. The CDR3 contains 14 residues. The DNA of the CDR3 is TGTGCCAGCAGTTTGGGCAGCTTGAACACTGAAGCTTTCTTT. Translation gives CASSLGSLNTEAFF.

The rearrangement links TRBV7-2 to TRBJ1-2, with 9 bases matching TRBD1. Trimming took 3 bases from V and 4 from J; bases not matched to a gene: 6. Germline V gives CDR1 SGHTA, CDR2 FQGNSA. CDR3 length: 15 residues. CDR3 sequence reads: CASSLGRQGGYGYTF. The CDR3 DNA sequence: TGTGCCAGCAGCTTGGGGAGACAGGGGGGCTATGGCTACACCTTC.

The genes are TRBV2 and TRBJ2-3, with TRBD2 matching over 8 bases. This CDR3 region has 14 residues. Germline CDR1 and CDR2: SNHLY and FYNNEI. J was trimmed by 0 bases and V by 8 bases; bases with no gene match: 4. CDR3 region: CASQSGGSTDTQYF. The CDR3 DNA follows: TGTGCCAGCCAGAGCGGGGGTAGCACAGATACGCAGTATTTT. Based on the CDR3 plus reference TRBV2 and TRBJ2-3, the full variable domain is EPEVTQTPSHQVTQMGQEVILRCVPISNHLYFYWYRQILGQKVEFLVSFYNNEISEKSEIFDDQFSVERPDGSNFTLKIRSTKLEDSAMYFCASQSGGSTDTQYFGPGTRLTVL.

CDR3 sequence reads: CASSLGQVGWVTEAFF. For the CDR3, the DNA is TGTGCCAGCAGTTTGGGGCAGGTGGGATGGGTCACTGAAGCTTTCTTT. The chain uses TRBV28 and TRBJ1-1; possible D gene TRBD1, 5 bases. Germline V CDR1 and CDR2: MDHEN, SYDVKM. The CDR3 covers 16 residues. V lost 3 bases to trimming and J lost 4 bases, with 18 bases between them. Looking up the rest from reference TRBV28 and TRBJ1-1 gives the full variable domain: DVKVTQSSRYLVKRTGEKVFLECVQDMDHENMFWYRQDPGLGLRLIYFSYDVKMKEKGDIPEGYSVSREKKERFSLILESASTNQTSMYLCASSLGQVGWVTEAFFGQGTRLTVV.

The rearrangement uses TRBV28 and TRBJ2-3, with 9 nucleotides matching TRBD2. V dropped 5 bases and J dropped 3; count of bases not matched to a gene: 6. This CDR3 contains 15 residues. CDR1 and CDR2 (germline): MDHEN, SYDVKM. This CDR3 is CASSPRGGGTDTQYF. The CDR3 DNA reads as TGTGCCAGCAGTCCGCGGGGGGGCGGGACAGATACGCAGTATTTT.

J is TRBJ2-3 and V is TRBV6-5, with 8 bases matching TRBD2. The germline gives CDR1 MNHEY, CDR2 SVGAGI. The CDR3 extends over 16 amino acids. The V and J ends lost 4 bases and 2 bases, in that order; junction bases with no gene match: 8. This CDR3 is CASSWHSGDNTDTQYF. The CDR3 nucleotides read TGTGCCAGCAGTTGGCATAGCGGGGACAACACAGATACGCAGTATTTT.